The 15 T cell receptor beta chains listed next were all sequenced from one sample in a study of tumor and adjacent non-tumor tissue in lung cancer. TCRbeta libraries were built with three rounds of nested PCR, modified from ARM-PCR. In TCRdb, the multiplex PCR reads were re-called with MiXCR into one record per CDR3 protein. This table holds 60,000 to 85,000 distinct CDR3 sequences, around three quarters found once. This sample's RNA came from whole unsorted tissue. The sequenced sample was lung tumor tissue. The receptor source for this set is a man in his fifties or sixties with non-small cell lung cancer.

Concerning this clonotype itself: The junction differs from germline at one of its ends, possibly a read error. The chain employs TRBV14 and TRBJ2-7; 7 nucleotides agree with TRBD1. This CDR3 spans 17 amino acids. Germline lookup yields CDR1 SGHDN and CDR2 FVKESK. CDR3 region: CASGHGCGSGGTYEQYF. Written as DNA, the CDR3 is TGTGCCAGCGGCCATGGGTGCGGGTCAGGGGGAACCTACGAGCAGTACTTC.

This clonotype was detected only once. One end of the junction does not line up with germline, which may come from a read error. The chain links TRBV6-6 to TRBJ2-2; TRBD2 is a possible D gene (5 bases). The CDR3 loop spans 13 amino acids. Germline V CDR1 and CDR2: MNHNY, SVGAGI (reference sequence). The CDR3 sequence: CASSYSGIGELFF. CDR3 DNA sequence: TGTGCTAGCAGTTACTCGGGGATCGGGGAGCTGTTTTTT.

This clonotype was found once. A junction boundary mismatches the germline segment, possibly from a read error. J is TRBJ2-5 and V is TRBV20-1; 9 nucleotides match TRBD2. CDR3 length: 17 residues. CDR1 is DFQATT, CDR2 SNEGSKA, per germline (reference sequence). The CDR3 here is CSTRDRRRGGPGETQYF. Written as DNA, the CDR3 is TGCAGTACTAGAGATCGCCGGCGGGGGGGCCCCGGAGAGACCCAGTACTTC.

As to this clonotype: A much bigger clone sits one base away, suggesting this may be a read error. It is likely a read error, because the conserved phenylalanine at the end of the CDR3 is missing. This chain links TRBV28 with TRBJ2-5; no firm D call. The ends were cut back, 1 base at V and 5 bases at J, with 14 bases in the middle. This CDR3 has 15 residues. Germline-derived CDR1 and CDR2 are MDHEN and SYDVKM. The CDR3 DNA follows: TGTGCCAGCAGTTTATTGGGTGGTTCTTCGGAGACCCAGTACCTC. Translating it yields CASSLLGGSSETQYL.

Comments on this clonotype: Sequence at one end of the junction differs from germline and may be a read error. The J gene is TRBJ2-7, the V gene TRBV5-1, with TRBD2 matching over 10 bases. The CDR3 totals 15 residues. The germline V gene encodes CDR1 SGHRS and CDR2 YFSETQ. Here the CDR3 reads CARSSSGLATYEQYF. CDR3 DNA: TGCGCCAGGAGCTCGTCGGGACTAGCGACCTACGAGCAGTACTTC.

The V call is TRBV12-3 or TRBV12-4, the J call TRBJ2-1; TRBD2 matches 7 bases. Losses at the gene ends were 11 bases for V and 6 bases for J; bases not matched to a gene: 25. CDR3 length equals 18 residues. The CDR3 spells CADSFRTSGRSYGNEQFF. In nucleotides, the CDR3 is TGTGCCGACAGTTTCAGGACTAGTGGTCGGAGTTACGGCAATGAGCAGTTCTTC.

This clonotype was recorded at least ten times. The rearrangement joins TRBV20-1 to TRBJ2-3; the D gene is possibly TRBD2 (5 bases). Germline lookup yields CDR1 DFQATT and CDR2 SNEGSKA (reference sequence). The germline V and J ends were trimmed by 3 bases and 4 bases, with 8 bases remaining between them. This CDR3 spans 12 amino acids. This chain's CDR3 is CSARASPDTQYF. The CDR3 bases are TGCAGTGCTAGGGCTAGCCCAGATACGCAGTATTTT.

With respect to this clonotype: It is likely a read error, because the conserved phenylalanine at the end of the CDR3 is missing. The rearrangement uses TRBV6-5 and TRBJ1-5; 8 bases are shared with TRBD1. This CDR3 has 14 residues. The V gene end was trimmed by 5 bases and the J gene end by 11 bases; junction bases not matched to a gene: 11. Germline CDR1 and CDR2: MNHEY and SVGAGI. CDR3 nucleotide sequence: TGTGCCAGCAGTCGCACGACAGGGGAGAAGTCCCAGCATTAT. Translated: CASSRTTGEKSQHY.

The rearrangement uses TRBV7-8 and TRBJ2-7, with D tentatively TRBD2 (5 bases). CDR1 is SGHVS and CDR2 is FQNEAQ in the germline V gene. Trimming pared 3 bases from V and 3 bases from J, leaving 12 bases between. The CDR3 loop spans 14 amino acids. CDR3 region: CASSFKDGLYEQYF. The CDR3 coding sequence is TGTGCCAGCAGCTTCAAGGACGGACTCTACGAGCAGTACTTC.

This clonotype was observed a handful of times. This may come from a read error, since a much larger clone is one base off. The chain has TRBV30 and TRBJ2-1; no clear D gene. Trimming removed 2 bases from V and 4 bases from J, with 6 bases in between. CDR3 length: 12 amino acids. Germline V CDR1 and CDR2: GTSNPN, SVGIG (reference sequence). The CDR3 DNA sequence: TGTGCCTGGAGTAGCGAGTACAATGAGCAGTTCTTC. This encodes CAWSSEYNEQFF.

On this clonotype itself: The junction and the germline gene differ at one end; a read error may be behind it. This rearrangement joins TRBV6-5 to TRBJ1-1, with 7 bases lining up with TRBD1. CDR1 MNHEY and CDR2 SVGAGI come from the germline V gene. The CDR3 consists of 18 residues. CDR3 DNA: TGTGCCAGTAGTTACCACGTCGTCCGGGACAGCTTGAACACTGAAGCTTTTTTT. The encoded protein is CASSYHVVRDSLNTEAFF.

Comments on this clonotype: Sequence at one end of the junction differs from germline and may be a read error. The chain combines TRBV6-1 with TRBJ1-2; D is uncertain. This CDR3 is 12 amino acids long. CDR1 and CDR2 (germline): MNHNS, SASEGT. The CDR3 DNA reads TGTGACAGCGGAGACCCGGTCTATGGATACACCTTC. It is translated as CDSGDPVYGYTF.

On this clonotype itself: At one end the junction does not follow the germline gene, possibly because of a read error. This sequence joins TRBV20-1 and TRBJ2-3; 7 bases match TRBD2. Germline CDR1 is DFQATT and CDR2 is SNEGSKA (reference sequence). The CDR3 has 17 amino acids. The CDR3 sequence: CSVRDWVGGSATDRQNF. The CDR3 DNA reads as TGCAGTGTTAGAGATTGGGTCGGCGGGAGCGCGACAGATAGGCAGAATTTT.

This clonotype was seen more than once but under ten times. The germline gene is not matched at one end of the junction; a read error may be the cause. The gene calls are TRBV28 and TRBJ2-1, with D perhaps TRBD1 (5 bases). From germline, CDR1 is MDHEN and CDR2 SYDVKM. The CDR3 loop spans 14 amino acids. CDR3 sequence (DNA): TGTGCCTCGCAGGGAACGACAAGCTGCAATGAGCGGTTCTTC. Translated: CASQGTTSCNERFF.

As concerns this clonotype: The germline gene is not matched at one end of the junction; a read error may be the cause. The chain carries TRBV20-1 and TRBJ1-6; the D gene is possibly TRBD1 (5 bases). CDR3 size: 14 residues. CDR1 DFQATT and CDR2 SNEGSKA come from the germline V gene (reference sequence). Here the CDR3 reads CSPPTGTKNSPVHF. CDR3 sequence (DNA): TGCAGTCCCCCTACGGGGACGAAGAATTCACCCGTCCACTTT.